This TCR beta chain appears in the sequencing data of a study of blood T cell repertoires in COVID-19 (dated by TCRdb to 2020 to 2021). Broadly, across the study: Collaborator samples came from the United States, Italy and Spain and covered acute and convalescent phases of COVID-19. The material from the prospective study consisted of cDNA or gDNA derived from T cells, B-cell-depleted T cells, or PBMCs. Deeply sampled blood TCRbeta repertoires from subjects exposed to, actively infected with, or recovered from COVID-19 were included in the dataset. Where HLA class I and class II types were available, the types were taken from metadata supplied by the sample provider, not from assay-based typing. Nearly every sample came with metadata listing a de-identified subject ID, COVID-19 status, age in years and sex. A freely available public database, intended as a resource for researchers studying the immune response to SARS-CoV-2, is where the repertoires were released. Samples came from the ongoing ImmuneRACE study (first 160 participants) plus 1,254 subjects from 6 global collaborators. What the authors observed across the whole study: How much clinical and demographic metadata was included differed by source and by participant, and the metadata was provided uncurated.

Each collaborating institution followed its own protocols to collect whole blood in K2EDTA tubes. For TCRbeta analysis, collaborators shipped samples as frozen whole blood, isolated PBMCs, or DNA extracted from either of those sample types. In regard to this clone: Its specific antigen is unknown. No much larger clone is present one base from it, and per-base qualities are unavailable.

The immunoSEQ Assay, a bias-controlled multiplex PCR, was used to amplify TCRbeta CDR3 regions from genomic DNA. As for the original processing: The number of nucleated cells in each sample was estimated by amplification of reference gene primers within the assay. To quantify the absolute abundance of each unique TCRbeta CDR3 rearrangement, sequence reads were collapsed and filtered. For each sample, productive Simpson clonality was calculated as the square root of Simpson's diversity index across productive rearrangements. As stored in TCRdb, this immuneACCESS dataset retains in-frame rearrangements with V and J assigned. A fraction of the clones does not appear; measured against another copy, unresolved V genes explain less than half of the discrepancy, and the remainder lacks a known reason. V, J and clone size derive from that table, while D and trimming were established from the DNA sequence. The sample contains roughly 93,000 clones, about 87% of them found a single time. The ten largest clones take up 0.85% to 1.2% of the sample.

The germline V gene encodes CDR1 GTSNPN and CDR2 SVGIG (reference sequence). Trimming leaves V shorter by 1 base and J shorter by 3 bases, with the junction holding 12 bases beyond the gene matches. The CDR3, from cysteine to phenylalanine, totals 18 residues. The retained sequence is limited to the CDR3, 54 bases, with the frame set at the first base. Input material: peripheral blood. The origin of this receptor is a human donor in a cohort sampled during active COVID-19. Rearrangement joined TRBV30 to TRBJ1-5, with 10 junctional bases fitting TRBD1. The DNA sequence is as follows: TGTGCCTGGAGTGCCAGGGACAGGGGCTCTCATCTCAATCAGCCCCAGCATTTT. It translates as CAWSARDRGSHLNQPQHF.